Sequencing of this T cell receptor (beta chain) was carried out in a study of graft-versus-host responses after intestinal transplantation. The data were produced by immunoSEQ multiplex PCR, yet TCRdb's version contains in-frame clones alone and is incomplete. The sample consists of roughly 18,000 clones, over 90% of them appearing once. About this clone: Its antigen is still unknown.

Findings and caveats of the study: Recipient marrow contained GvH clones, some of which appeared first in ileum or blood. Levels of circulating GvH clones at their peak were associated with early post-transplant HvG declines.

V was shortened by 2 bases and J by 0 bases, with 6 bases between the two germline ends. The germline CDR1 and CDR2 sequences are SGHRS and YFSETQ. The CDR3 consists of 13 residues. This sequence was found in a human patient who received an intestinal transplant, so some T cells may come from the graft donor. The source was PBMCs, collected 23 days after intestinal transplant. The rearrangement links TRBV5-1 to TRBJ2-7; no reliable D call. The CDR3 spells CASSFEASYEQYF. Here the CDR3 DNA reads TGCGCCAGCAGCTTCGAGGCCTCCTACGAGCAGTACTTC.